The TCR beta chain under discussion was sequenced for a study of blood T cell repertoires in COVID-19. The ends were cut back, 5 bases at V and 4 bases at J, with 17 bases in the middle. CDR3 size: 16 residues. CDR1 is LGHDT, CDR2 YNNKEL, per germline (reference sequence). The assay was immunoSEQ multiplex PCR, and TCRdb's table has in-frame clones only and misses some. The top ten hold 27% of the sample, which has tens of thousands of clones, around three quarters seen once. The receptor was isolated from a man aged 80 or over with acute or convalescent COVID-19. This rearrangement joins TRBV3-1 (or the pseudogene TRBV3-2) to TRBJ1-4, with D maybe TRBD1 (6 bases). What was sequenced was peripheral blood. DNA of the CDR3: TGTGCCAGCAGCTCCGCCCGGACAGTCCGTAATGAAAAACTGTTTTTT. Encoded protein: CASSSARTVRNEKLFF.